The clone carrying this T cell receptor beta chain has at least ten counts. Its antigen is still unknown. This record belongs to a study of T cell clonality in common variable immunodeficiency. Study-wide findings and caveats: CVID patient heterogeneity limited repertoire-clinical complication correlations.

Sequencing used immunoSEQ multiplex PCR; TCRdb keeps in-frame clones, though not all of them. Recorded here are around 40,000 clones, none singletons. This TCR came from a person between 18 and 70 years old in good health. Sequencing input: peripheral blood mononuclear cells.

The part of the CDR3 DNA that was read is TGTGCCAGCAGTGCAAGAGGACAGGGGGCCGGTGAG. Its protein is CASSARGQGAGE. The full CDR3 reads CASSARGQGAGEQFF. The V and J genes are TRBV12-3 or TRBV12-4 and TRBJ2-1, with 11 positions matching TRBD1. The read finishes 3 residues shy of the CDR3 end, and the germline J gene is used to complete it. V trimming: 5 bases; J trimming: 9 bases; junction bases outside the gene matches: 9. CDR3 length: 15 residues.